Listed here are 3 T cell receptor beta chains from one sample, sequenced in a study of blood T cell repertoires in COVID-19. Profiled with immunoSEQ multiplex PCR; TCRdb holds only in-frame clones, not every one. The sample holds 81,000 or so clones, 89% seen once. Input material: peripheral blood. These receptors all come from a man aged 70 or older with active or convalescent COVID-19.

This chain joins TRBV10-3 and TRBJ2-1; D might be TRBD1 (6 bases). Looked up from germline, CDR1 is ENHRY and CDR2 is SYGVKD. This CDR3 is built from 13 residues. Trimming took off 5 bases at V and 7 bases at J, with 12 bases between the two ends. The CDR3 protein is CAISRDRLNEQFF. The CDR3 DNA reads as TGTGCCATCAGTCGAGACAGGCTAAATGAGCAGTTCTTC.

Only a few counts were recorded for this clone. The chain uses TRBV3-1 (or the pseudogene TRBV3-2) and TRBJ1-6, with a tentative D call TRBD1 (6 bases). Trimming pared 2 bases from V and 9 bases from J, leaving 11 bases between. The CDR3 totals 14 residues. Per the germline V gene, CDR1 is LGHDT and CDR2 is YNNKEL (reference sequence). The CDR3 here is CASSQNRDGSPLHF. The CDR3 coding sequence is TGTGCCAGCAGCCAAAACAGGGACGGTTCACCCCTCCACTTT.

V gene TRBV28 combines with J gene TRBJ1-1; D is perhaps TRBD1 (6 bases). The CDR3 is 15 amino acids. Germline V gene sequence: CDR1 MDHEN, CDR2 SYDVKM. V shed 5 bases and J shed 5 bases, with 18 bases lying between them. The DNA for the CDR3 is TGTGCCAGCAGTCCCCAAGGGGGGGAGGTAACTGAAGCTTTCTTT. Translation: CASSPQGGEVTEAFF.